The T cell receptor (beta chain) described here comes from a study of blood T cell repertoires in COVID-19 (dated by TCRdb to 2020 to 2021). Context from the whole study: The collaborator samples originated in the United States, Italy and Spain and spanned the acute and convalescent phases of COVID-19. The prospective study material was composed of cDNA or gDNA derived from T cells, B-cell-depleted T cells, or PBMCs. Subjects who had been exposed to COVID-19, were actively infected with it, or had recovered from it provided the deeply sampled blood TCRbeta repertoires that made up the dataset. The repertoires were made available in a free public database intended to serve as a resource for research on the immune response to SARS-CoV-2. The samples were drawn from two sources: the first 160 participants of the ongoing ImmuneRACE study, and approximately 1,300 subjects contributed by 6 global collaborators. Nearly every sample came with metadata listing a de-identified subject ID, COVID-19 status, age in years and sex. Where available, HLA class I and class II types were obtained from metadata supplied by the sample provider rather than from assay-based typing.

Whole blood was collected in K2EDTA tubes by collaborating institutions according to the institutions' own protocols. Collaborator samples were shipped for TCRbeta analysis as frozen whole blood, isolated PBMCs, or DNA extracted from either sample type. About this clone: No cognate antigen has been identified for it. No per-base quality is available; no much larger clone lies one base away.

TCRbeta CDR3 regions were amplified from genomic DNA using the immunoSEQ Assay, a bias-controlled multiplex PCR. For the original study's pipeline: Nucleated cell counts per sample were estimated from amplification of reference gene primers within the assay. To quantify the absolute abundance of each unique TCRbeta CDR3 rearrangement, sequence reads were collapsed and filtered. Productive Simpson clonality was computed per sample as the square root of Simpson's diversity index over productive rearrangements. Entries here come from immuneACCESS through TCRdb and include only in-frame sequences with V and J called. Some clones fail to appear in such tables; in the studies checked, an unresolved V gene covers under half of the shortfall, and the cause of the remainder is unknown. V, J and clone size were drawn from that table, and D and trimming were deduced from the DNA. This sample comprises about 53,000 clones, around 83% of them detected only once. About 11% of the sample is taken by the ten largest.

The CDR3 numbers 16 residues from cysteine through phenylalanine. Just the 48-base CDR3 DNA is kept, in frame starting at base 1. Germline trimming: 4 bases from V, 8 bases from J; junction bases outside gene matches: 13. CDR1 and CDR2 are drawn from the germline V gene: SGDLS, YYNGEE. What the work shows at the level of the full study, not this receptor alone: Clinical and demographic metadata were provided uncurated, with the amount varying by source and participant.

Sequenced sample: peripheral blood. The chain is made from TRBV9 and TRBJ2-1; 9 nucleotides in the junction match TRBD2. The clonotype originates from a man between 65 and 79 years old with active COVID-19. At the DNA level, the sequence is TGTGCCAGCAGCCCCCTTATAGGCGGGGGGGCCTATGAGCAGTTCTTC. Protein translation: CASSPLIGGGAYEQFF.